These 28 T cell receptor beta chains share one sample of origin, sequenced in a study of cytomegalovirus exposure and HLA in healthy donors. The PCR made use of 60 Vbeta and 13 Jbeta primers. The repertoire was sequenced with immunoSEQ multiplex PCR; TCRdb's copy has only in-frame clones and lacks some. The table has fewer than 150,000 clones, 65% to 80% seen once. Material for sequencing was PBMCs. These receptor sequences come from a human donor in good health.

The CDR3 here is CASSFGQGSMNTEAFF. The CDR3 DNA sequence: TGTGCCAGCAGTTTCGGACAGGGAAGCATGAACACTGAAGCTTTCTTT. This rearrangement joins TRBV27 to TRBJ1-1; 8 bases align to TRBD1. Germline CDR1 and CDR2: MNHEY and SMNVEV (reference sequence). The length of the CDR3 is 16 residues. The trim removed 3 bases at V and 0 bases at J, leaving 6 bases unmatched.

V gene TRBV10-1 combines with J gene TRBJ1-1, with 8 bases fitting TRBD1. The CDR3 loop spans 14 amino acids. CDR1 is WNHNN and CDR2 is SYGVQD in the germline V gene (reference sequence). V shed 4 bases, J shed 2 bases, and the junction held 3 bases outside the gene matches. The CDR3 DNA reads as TGCGCCAGCAGTGGGACAGGGAAAAACACTGAAGCTTTCTTT. This sequence encodes CASSGTGKNTEAFF.

This chain uses TRBV5-1 with TRBJ2-2, with D possibly matching TRBD2 (6 bases). The CDR3 runs 15 residues. Germline V gene lookup returns CDR1 SGHRS and CDR2 YFSETQ. Trimming removed 4 bases at V and 3 bases at J, with 13 bases between. DNA for the CDR3: TGCGCCAGCAGCCCGGACGGGGAGGACACCGGGGAGCTGTTTTTT. Translated: CASSPDGEDTGELFF.

There are a few counts of this clone. CDR3 nucleotides: TGTGCCAGTAGTGCTTCTAGAGAGCTGTTTTTT. It yields the protein CASSASRELFF. The rearrangement links TRBV19 to TRBJ2-2; no clear D. This CDR3 is built from 11 residues. The germline CDR1 and CDR2 sequences are LNHDA and SQIVND (reference sequence). Trimming removed 5 bases from V and 11 bases from J, with 9 bases in between.

V and J are TRBV5-4 and TRBJ2-2; the D gene is possibly TRBD2 (6 bases). Trimming removed 2 bases at V and 4 bases at J, with 15 bases between. CDR3 length equals 16 residues. Germline V gives CDR1 SGHNT, CDR2 YYREEE (reference sequence). The DNA of the CDR3 is TGTGCCAGCAGCTTCGGAGGGCAGGCGAGCACCGGGGAGCTGTTTTTT. It encodes CASSFGGQASTGELFF. Together with reference TRBV5-4 and TRBJ2-2, the CDR3 gives the full variable domain: ETGVTQSPTHLIKTRGQQVTLRCSSQSGHNTVSWYQQALGQGPQFIFQYYREEENGRGNFPPRFSGLQFPNYSSELNVNALELDDSALYLCASSFGGQASTGELFFGEGSRLTVL.

The CDR3 loop is CASSFTDSNQPQHF. CDR3 sequence (DNA): TGTGCCAGCAGCTTCACAGATAGCAATCAGCCCCAGCATTTT. The genes are TRBV7-8 and TRBJ1-5; D remains unclear. The CDR3 is 14 residues long. Trimming cost V 3 bases and J 0 bases, with 6 bases left between them. Germline CDR1 reads SGHVS; CDR2 reads FQNEAQ.

The chain combines TRBV6-5 with TRBJ1-4; no clear D. The V gene's germline CDR1 is MNHEY and CDR2 SVGAGI. V dropped 0 bases and J dropped 3 bases, with 8 bases sitting between them. The CDR3 runs to 15 residues. The CDR3 sequence: CASSYSLGANEKLFF. The CDR3 nucleotides are TGTGCCAGCAGTTACTCCCTGGGAGCTAATGAAAAACTGTTTTTT.

This clone has only one observation. V usage is TRBV5-4 and J usage is TRBJ1-1; 8 positions agree with TRBD1. V lost 0 bases to trimming and J lost 6 bases; unmatched junction nucleotides: 13. The CDR3 contains 17 residues. Germline values: CDR1 SGHNT, CDR2 YYREEE (reference sequence). This CDR3 is CASSLGDSWTGTAEAFF. The CDR3 DNA follows: TGTGCCAGCAGCTTGGGGGATAGCTGGACAGGGACGGCTGAAGCTTTCTTT.

This chain connects TRBV7-9 to TRBJ2-7, with 8 bases aligning to TRBD2. This CDR3 is built from 13 residues. Germline trimming cut 6 bases from V and 3 bases from J; bases unmatched to any gene: 4. Germline V CDR1 and CDR2: SEHNR, FQNEAQ (reference sequence). In DNA, the CDR3 is TGTGCCAGCAGACGAGGGACTAGCTACGAGCAGTACTTC. Translating gives CASRRGTSYEQYF.

V gene TRBV6-1 combines with J gene TRBJ1-4; 11 nucleotides agree with TRBD1. This CDR3 comprises 15 residues. Germline V gives CDR1 MNHNS, CDR2 SASEGT. The junction had 3 bases not matched to a gene; V was cut back by 2 bases and J by 7 bases. The CDR3 protein is CASSEQGTGGEKLFF. CDR3 coding DNA: TGTGCCAGCAGTGAACAAGGGACAGGGGGTGAAAAACTGTTTTTT.

The chain combines TRBV2 with TRBJ2-7; tentatively, D is TRBD2 (6 bases). Germline loops: CDR1 SNHLY, CDR2 FYNNEI. The CDR3 is made up of 14 amino acids. V lost 5 bases, J lost 2 bases, and 13 bases lay in between. CDR3 bases: TGTGCCAGCAGTCGTAGCGGAGGGGCCTACGAGCAGTACTTC. Translation: CASSRSGGAYEQYF. Full variable domain (remainder filled in from reference TRBV2 and TRBJ2-7): EPEVTQTPSHQVTQMGQEVILRCVPISNHLYFYWYRQILGQKVEFLVSFYNNEISEKSEIFDDQFSVERPDGSNFTLKIRSTKLEDSAMYFCASSRSGGAYEQYFGPGTRLTVT.

The chain joins TRBV29-1 to TRBJ2-7; 11 positions match TRBD2. Unmatched junction bases numbered 12, after V lost 7 bases and J lost 7 bases. This CDR3 has 14 amino acids. CDR1 is SQVTM and CDR2 is ANQGSEA in the germline V gene. Written as DNA, the CDR3 is TGCAGCGGTATAGCGGGAGGGCCCGACCTAGAGCAGTACTTC. Translation gives CSGIAGGPDLEQYF.

This clone showed up just once. V and J are TRBV11-2 and TRBJ1-2; 8 bases are shared with TRBD1. The CDR3 is 13 residues long. Germline V gene sequence: CDR1 SGHAT, CDR2 FQNNGV. V shed 6 bases, J shed 2 bases, and the junction held 2 bases outside the gene matches. The CDR3 protein is CASRDRVNYGYTF. In DNA, the CDR3 is TGTGCCAGCAGGGACAGGGTGAACTATGGCTACACCTTC. Using reference TRBV11-2 and TRBJ1-2 for the parts outside the CDR3, the full variable domain is EAGVAQSPRYKIIEKRQSVAFWCNPISGHATLYWYQQILGQGPKLLIQFQNNGVVDDSQLPKDRFSAERLKGVDSTLKIQPAKLEDSAVYLCASRDRVNYGYTFGSGTRLTVV.

This chain connects TRBV7-2 to TRBJ2-5; the D is unclear. The DNA end is more similar to TRBJ2-7, so the J call may be wrong. Germline-derived CDR1 and CDR2 are SGHTA and FQGNSA. The length of the CDR3 is 12 residues. This CDR3 is CASSSLSYEQYF. CDR3 DNA sequence: TGTGCCAGCAGCTCCCTCTCCTACGAGCAGTACTTC.

The count of this clone is one. This chain joins TRBV19 and TRBJ2-1; D is possibly TRBD1 (5 bases). Germline V gene data show CDR1 as LNHDA and CDR2 as SQIVND (reference sequence). V gave up 7 bases and J gave up 0 bases, with 16 bases separating them. The CDR3 length is 16 residues. In DNA, the CDR3 is TGTGCCAGTACCAAGACAGTCCCAAGCTCCTACAATGAGCAGTTCTTC. This sequence encodes CASTKTVPSSYNEQFF. Filled out from reference TRBV19 and TRBJ2-1, the complete variable domain reads DGGITQSPKYLFRKEGQNVTLSCEQNLNHDAMYWYRQDPGQGLRLIYYSQIVNDFQKGDIAEGYSVSREKKESFPLTVTSAQKNPTAFYLCASTKTVPSSYNEQFFGPGTRLTVL.

The V call is TRBV18, the J call TRBJ1-1, with a possible D match to TRBD1 (6 bases). Trimming shortened V by 3 bases and J by 6 bases, and 17 bases separated the two germline ends. Germline CDR1 reads KGHSH; CDR2 reads LQKENI. This CDR3 region has 15 residues. CDR3 DNA sequence: TGTGCCAGCTCACCCCAGGACAGAAAGATATCTGAAGCTTTCTTT. Encoded protein: CASSPQDRKISEAFF.

The rearrangement joins TRBV5-6 to TRBJ1-2; D gene ambiguous. Germline V gene data show CDR1 as SGHDT and CDR2 as YYEEEE. The CDR3 spans 12 residues. Trimming took off 3 bases at V and 8 bases at J, with 11 bases between the two ends. The CDR3 bases are TGTGCCAGCAGCTACGACACAGCCGGCTACACCTTC. It specifies CASSYDTAGYTF.

This clone has a handful of counts. The V call is TRBV9, the J call TRBJ2-3, with D possibly being TRBD1 (6 bases). The germline V gene encodes CDR1 SGDLS and CDR2 YYNGEE. V was trimmed by 4 bases and J by 1 base, leaving 10 bases between them. The length of the CDR3 is 14 residues. The CDR3 DNA reads as TGTGCCAGCAGCCGGACAGTGGGCACAGATACGCAGTATTTT. Protein product: CASSRTVGTDTQYF. The whole variable domain, remainder taken from reference TRBV9 and TRBJ2-3, is DSGVTQTPKHLITATGQRVTLRCSPRSGDLSVYWYQQSLDQGLQFLIQYYNGEERAKGNILERFSAQQFPDLHSELNLSSLELGDSALYFCASSRTVGTDTQYFGPGTRLTVL.

This sequence joins TRBV18 and TRBJ1-4; D is unclear. V lost 3 bases and J 2 bases, leaving 4 bases between the germline ends. Germline CDR1 is KGHSH and CDR2 is LQKENI. This CDR3 contains 13 residues. Written as DNA, the CDR3 is TGTGCCAGCTCACCGAGCACTAATGAAAAACTGTTTTTT. It encodes CASSPSTNEKLFF.

This clone was seen only once. This chain uses TRBV27 with TRBJ2-3; 12 nucleotides align to TRBD2. V lost 6 bases and J lost 3; bases outside the gene matches: 10. This CDR3 spans 17 amino acids. CDR1 is MNHEY and CDR2 is SMNVEV in the germline V gene (reference sequence). In DNA, the CDR3 is TGTGCCAGCAGCCCTCTTGGACTAGCGGGAATAACAGATACGCAGTATTTT. Encoded protein: CASSPLGLAGITDTQYF.

This clone was seen only once. The V and J genes are TRBV28 and TRBJ2-7; D is unclear. The V end lost 2 bases, the J end lost 3 bases, and 11 bases lay between the germline ends. The CDR3 loop spans 14 amino acids. Germline CDR1 MDHEN, CDR2 SYDVKM. CDR3 in amino acids: CASSLVGPFYEQYF. The CDR3 DNA reads TGTGCCAGCAGTTTAGTCGGTCCGTTCTACGAGCAGTACTTC.

This clone was observed a few times. The chain joins TRBV19 to TRBJ2-2; tentatively, D is TRBD2 (6 bases). Germline CDR1 LNHDA, CDR2 SQIVND (reference sequence). The CDR3 length is 17 residues. Trimming pared 3 bases from V and 0 bases from J, leaving 14 bases between. The CDR3 is CASSMMGGASNTGELFF. The DNA for the CDR3 is TGTGCCAGTAGTATGATGGGAGGCGCGTCGAACACCGGGGAGCTGTTTTTT.

The rearrangement links TRBV28 to TRBJ2-1; D not resolved. V was cut by 2 bases and J by 0 bases, with 11 bases left in between. Germline CDR1 and CDR2: MDHEN and SYDVKM. The CDR3 contains 16 residues. The CDR3 loop reads CASSLERRSSYNEQFF. The CDR3 DNA is TGTGCCAGCAGTTTAGAAAGGCGGAGCTCCTACAATGAGCAGTTCTTC.

This clone was counted only a few times. The chain employs TRBV19 and TRBJ2-1, with 12 nucleotides matching TRBD2. The CDR3 loop spans 18 amino acids. Germline loops: CDR1 LNHDA, CDR2 SQIVND (reference sequence). V was pared by 4 bases and J by 5 bases, with 12 bases of the junction left unmatched. CDR3 in DNA: TGTGCCAGTAGTACCATTAGGGGTCCTAGCGGGAGGGACAATGAGCAGTTCTTC. Translated: CASSTIRGPSGRDNEQFF.

For this clone: Sequence at one end of the junction differs from germline and may be a read error. The chain has TRBV7-9 and TRBJ1-2; possibly TRBD1 for D (5 bases). The CDR3 loop spans 14 amino acids. CDR1 SEHNR and CDR2 FQNEAQ come from the germline V gene (reference sequence). The CDR3 DNA follows: TGTGCCAGCAGCTTAGAGTTGGCAGGGTATGGCTCCACCTTC. Residues: CASSLELAGYGSTF.

The chain links TRBV7-2 to TRBJ2-7; D is undetermined. The CDR3 spans 13 residues. Germline CDR1 reads SGHTA; CDR2 reads FQGNSA. V was clipped by 0 bases and J by 2 bases, with 5 bases between them. CDR3 sequence reads: CASSLAAAYEQYF. The CDR3 region has the DNA TGTGCCAGCAGCTTAGCGGCTGCCTACGAGCAGTACTTC.

V usage is TRBV6-1 and J usage is TRBJ2-1; D is perhaps TRBD2 (5 bases). CDR3 length: 17 amino acids. Trimming removed 3 bases at V and 0 bases at J, with 15 bases between. Germline V gives CDR1 MNHNS, CDR2 SASEGT. Written as DNA, the CDR3 is TGTGCCAGCAGTGATGAGGGAGTGTATTCCTCCTACAATGAGCAGTTCTTC. This translates into CASSDEGVYSSYNEQFF.

This chain joins TRBV28 and TRBJ2-7, with TRBD2 matching 9 bases. V gave up 6 bases and J gave up 6 bases; unmatched junction bases: 3. Germline V gene sequence: CDR1 MDHEN, CDR2 SYDVKM. The CDR3 is 12 residues long. CDR3 residues: CASRLAGREQYF. CDR3 DNA sequence: TGTGCCAGCAGGCTAGCGGGACGCGAGCAGTACTTC.